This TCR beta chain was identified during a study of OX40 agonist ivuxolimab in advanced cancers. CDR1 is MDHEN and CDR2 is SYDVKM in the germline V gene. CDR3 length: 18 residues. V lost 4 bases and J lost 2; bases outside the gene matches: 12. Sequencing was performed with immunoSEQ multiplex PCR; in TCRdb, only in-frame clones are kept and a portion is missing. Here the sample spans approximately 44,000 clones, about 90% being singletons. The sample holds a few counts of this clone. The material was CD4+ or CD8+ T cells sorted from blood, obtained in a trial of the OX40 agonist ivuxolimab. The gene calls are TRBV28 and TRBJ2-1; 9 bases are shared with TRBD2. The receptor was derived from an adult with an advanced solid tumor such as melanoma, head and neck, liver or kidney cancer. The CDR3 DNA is TGTGCCAGCAGTTCCGGGACTAGCCTCGCTGGGCCCTACAATGAGCAGTTCTTC. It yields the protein CASSSGTSLAGPYNEQFF.